What follows is one TCR beta chain and its context. The data were taken from a study of Ad26.COV2.S vaccination and SARS-CoV-2 variants. The germline V gene has CDR1 SEHNR and CDR2 FQNEAQ (reference sequence). The germline V and J ends were trimmed by 3 bases and 4 bases, with 6 bases remaining between them. This CDR3 comprises 12 residues. TCRdb keeps only in-frame clones here, not all; method: immunoSEQ multiplex PCR. The data contain roughly 380,000 clones, around 90% of them seen just once; the ten biggest clones take up around 3.7%. This sample's treatment: roughly 19 received Ad26.COV2.S at low or high dose, single or two shots; 5 received placebo; per-sample allocation not given. Vaccine and placebo recipients were sampled on day 63 after the first injection.

The chain is built from TRBV7-9 and TRBJ1-1; D gene ambiguous. This TCR derives from a person between 18 and 60 years old who received the Ad26.COV2.S COVID-19 vaccine or a placebo. The material sequenced was peripheral blood, taken in a trial of Ad26.COV2.S vaccine versus placebo. The CDR3 region has the DNA TGTGCCAGCAGCTTTGTGGGCACTGAAGCTTTCTTT. This encodes CASSFVGTEAFF.